One and the same sample provided the 19 T cell receptor beta chains below, sequenced in a study of T cell responses to AZD1222 COVID-19 vaccine. Some clones are missing from TCRdb's copy, which holds only in-frame ones; the method was immunoSEQ multiplex PCR. This repertoire shows some 170,000 clones, around 94% found once; its top ten account for 2.6%. Material: peripheral blood, obtained on day 0 of AZD1222 vaccination. These receptor sequences come from an adult in good health.

The rearrangement links TRBV4-1 to TRBJ2-1; 9 bases match TRBD1. Per germline, CDR1 MGHRA and CDR2 YSYEKL. The CDR3 loop spans 18 amino acids. Trimming at V came to 0 bases and at J to 1 base, leaving 7 bases not matched to a gene. CDR3 loop: CASSQEASGTGSYNEQFF. The CDR3, as DNA: TGCGCCAGCAGCCAAGAAGCCTCCGGGACAGGGTCCTACAATGAGCAGTTCTTC.

The rearrangement uses TRBV30 and TRBJ2-1; TRBD2 might be the D (6 bases). Trimming removed 8 bases from V and 8 bases from J, with 16 bases in between. The CDR3 covers 12 residues. From germline, CDR1 is GTSNPN and CDR2 SVGIG (reference sequence). The CDR3 here is CARTSSGDEQFF. The DNA for the CDR3 is TGTGCCCGCACAAGTTCGGGGGATGAGCAGTTCTTC.

The genes are TRBV2 and TRBJ2-5; no clear D gene. V was cut by 8 bases and J by 5 bases, with 12 bases left in between. The CDR3 runs 12 residues. Germline-derived CDR1 and CDR2 are SNHLY and FYNNEI. For the CDR3, the DNA is TGTGCCAGCGGGGTCTCCCCCGAGACCCAGTACTTC. Translating gives CASGVSPETQYF.

This clone was detected a few times. This sequence is one base from a far larger clone and is likely a read error. The chain recombines TRBV5-1 with TRBJ1-3; 8 bases are a match to TRBD1. Per the germline V gene, CDR1 is SGHRS and CDR2 is YFSETQ. The CDR3 covers 16 residues. CDR3 sequence (DNA): TGCGCCCGCAGCGACCCGGGACAGGCTCAAGGAAACACCATATATTTT. Residues: CARSDPGQAQGNTIYF.

The CDR3 loop reads CAIGAGEKYF. CDR3 nucleotide sequence: TGTGCCATCGGAGCGGGAGAAAAGTACTTC. This chain joins TRBV10-3 and TRBJ2-7, with 8 positions matching TRBD2. This CDR3 has 10 residues. Unmatched junction bases numbered 5, after V lost 8 bases and J lost 11 bases. Looked up from germline, CDR1 is ENHRY and CDR2 is SYGVKD.

The chain is built from TRBV6-5 and TRBJ1-5, with 7 nucleotides matching TRBD1. With 6 bases clipped from V and 3 bases from J, the junction kept 5 bases outside the gene matches. CDR3 length equals 14 residues. Germline lookup yields CDR1 MNHEY and CDR2 SVGAGI. CDR3 in DNA: TGTGCCAGCAGGAGACAGGGTTACAATCAGCCCCAGCATTTT. Translation: CASRRQGYNQPQHF.

The chain links TRBV5-4 to TRBJ2-1; 7 bases map to TRBD2. CDR1 is SGHNT, CDR2 YYREEE, per germline (reference sequence). The CDR3 covers 14 residues. The V segment lost 0 bases and the J segment 6 bases; nucleotides outside the gene matches: 3. CDR3 amino acids: CASSLGLASNEQFF. The DNA for the CDR3 is TGTGCCAGCAGCTTGGGACTAGCCTCCAATGAGCAGTTCTTC. Supplemented by reference TRBV5-4 and TRBJ2-1, the full variable domain reads ETGVTQSPTHLIKTRGQQVTLRCSSQSGHNTVSWYQQALGQGPQFIFQYYREEENGRGNFPPRFSGLQFPNYSSELNVNALELDDSALYLCASSLGLASNEQFFGPGTRLTVL.

A single count supports this clone. J is TRBJ2-2 and V is TRBV18, with TRBD1 matching 8 bases. V trimming: 0 bases; J trimming: 5 bases; junction bases outside the gene matches: 11. This CDR3 has 18 amino acids. Germline CDR1 is KGHSH and CDR2 is LQKENI. CDR3 nucleotides: TGTGCCAGCTCACCACCGATAGGACAGGGTGAAGTGACCGGGGAGCTGTTTTTT. Protein product: CASSPPIGQGEVTGELFF.

The chain couples TRBV10-3 to TRBJ2-5; the D is unclear. CDR3 size: 12 residues. V was clipped by 0 bases and J by 5 bases, with 4 bases between them. Germline V gene lookup returns CDR1 ENHRY and CDR2 SYGVKD. The CDR3 sequence is CAISESAETQYF. In nucleotides, the CDR3 is TGTGCCATCAGTGAGTCCGCGGAGACCCAGTACTTC.

This clone was counted a single time. The chain has TRBV6-5 and TRBJ2-7; D may correspond to TRBD1 or TRBD2 (6 bases each). Trimming cost V 2 bases and J 4 bases, with 15 bases left between them. Germline V CDR1 and CDR2: MNHEY, SVGAGI. CDR3 length: 15 amino acids. CDR3 protein: CASSYGRGLGYEQYF. Written as DNA, the CDR3 is TGTGCCAGCAGTTACGGTCGGGGGCTAGGATACGAGCAGTACTTC.

The rearrangement joins TRBV13 to TRBJ2-1; 10 bases are a match to TRBD2. The germline gives CDR1 PRHDT, CDR2 FYEKMQ (reference sequence). Germline trimming cut 0 bases from V and 8 bases from J; bases unmatched to any gene: 7. The CDR3 length is 16 residues. CDR3 in amino acids: CASSLGASGSTDEQFF. The DNA for the CDR3 is TGTGCCAGCAGCTTAGGGGCTAGCGGGAGTACAGATGAGCAGTTCTTC. The entire variable domain, with the rest obtained from reference TRBV13 and TRBJ2-1, is as follows: AAGVIQSPRHLIKEKRETATLKCYPIPRHDTVYWYQQGPGQDPQFLISFYEKMQSDKGSIPDRFSAQQFSDYHSELNMSSLELGDSALYFCASSLGASGSTDEQFFGPGTRLTVL.

This rearrangement joins TRBV5-4 to TRBJ1-6; D ambiguous. Germline values: CDR1 SGHNT, CDR2 YYREEE (reference sequence). CDR3 size: 17 residues. The V end was cut by 0 bases, the J end by 2 bases, with 12 bases between. Written as DNA, the CDR3 is TGTGCCAGCAGCTTGGTTGAGGGAAAGCCCTATAATTCACCCCTCCACTTT. Protein product: CASSLVEGKPYNSPLHF.

The V gene is TRBV10-3, the J gene TRBJ1-3; TRBD1 matches 8 bases. V lost 10 bases to trimming and J lost 2 bases; unmatched junction nucleotides: 10. Germline V lookup: CDR1 ENHRY, CDR2 SYGVKD. This CDR3 has 15 amino acids. The CDR3 bases are TGTGCCACCGCCCCCCCGACAGGGGCTGGAAACACCATATATTTT. This gives the protein CATAPPTGAGNTIYF.

The J gene is TRBJ2-5, the V gene TRBV30, with D possibly matching TRBD1 (6 bases). Trimming took 4 bases from V and 2 from J, leaving 17 bases between them. The CDR3 has 15 residues. Germline CDR1 reads GTSNPN; CDR2 reads SVGIG (reference sequence). The CDR3 loop is CAWTQGGSGQETQYF. The CDR3 DNA sequence: TGTGCCTGGACCCAAGGGGGAAGCGGTCAAGAGACCCAGTACTTC.

The chain employs TRBV27 and TRBJ1-5, with D perhaps TRBD1 (6 bases). The CDR3 is 13 residues long. Trimming took 6 bases from V and 3 from J, leaving 9 bases between them. Germline V lookup: CDR1 MNHEY, CDR2 SMNVEV (reference sequence). CDR3 amino acids: CASRRTDNQPQHF. CDR3 DNA sequence: TGTGCCAGCAGACGGACAGACAATCAGCCCCAGCATTTT.

The chain has TRBV6-5 and TRBJ1-4; 8 nucleotides align to TRBD1. The germline CDR1 and CDR2 sequences are MNHEY and SVGAGI. CDR3 size: 15 residues. V shed 3 bases, J shed 7 bases, and the junction held 7 bases outside the gene matches. The CDR3 DNA reads TGTGCCAGCAGTTATCTAGCAGGGGGCGGTGAAAAACTGTTTTTT. Amino acids: CASSYLAGGGEKLFF.

The chain carries TRBV15 and TRBJ2-3; D is unclear. The V gene lost 4 bases and the J gene lost 3 bases, with 17 bases spanning the gap. The CDR3 runs to 16 residues. The germline V gene encodes CDR1 LNHNV and CDR2 YYDKDF (reference sequence). CDR3 DNA: TGTGCCACCAGCAAGTCCCCAGCATCCCTTACAGATACGCAGTATTTT. Its translation is CATSKSPASLTDTQYF.

The rearrangement links TRBV6-5 to TRBJ1-5; D is uncertain. The CDR3 has 13 amino acids. V shed 0 bases and J shed 6 bases, with 6 bases lying between them. The germline CDR1 and CDR2 sequences are MNHEY and SVGAGI. The CDR3: CASSYSGSQPQHF. The CDR3 bases are TGTGCCAGCAGTTACTCGGGGAGTCAGCCCCAGCATTTT.

This chain uses TRBV2 with TRBJ2-5, with 9 positions matching TRBD2. Germline loops: CDR1 SNHLY, CDR2 FYNNEI. This CDR3 is built from 15 residues. The trim removed 6 bases at V and 5 bases at J, leaving 10 bases unmatched. The CDR3 sequence: CASRADTSGSETQYF. CDR3 sequence (DNA): TGTGCCAGCAGGGCCGATACTAGCGGGTCGGAGACCCAGTACTTC.